The present T cell receptor beta chain was sequenced within a study of blood T cell repertoires in COVID-19. Study in general: The cDNA or gDNA used as material had been derived from T cells, B-cell-depleted T cells, or PBMCs.

The CDR3 length is 16 residues. The germline gives CDR1 SGHKS, CDR2 YYEKEE (reference sequence). The germline V and J ends were trimmed by 5 bases and 0 bases, with 15 bases remaining between them. In the authors' methods: By means of reference gene primer amplification, nucleated cell counts were estimated. This table comes from immunoSEQ multiplex PCR, and its TCRdb copy is limited to in-frame clones, with some not included. The V and J calls and clone size were taken over from that table, and D and trimming were inferred from the DNA. The data show under 300,000 clones, approximately 79% seen once.

This sequence originates from a woman aged 40 to 49 with active or convalescent COVID-19. The chain has TRBV5-5 and TRBJ1-5; the D gene is possibly TRBD1 (6 bases). Material: peripheral blood. CDR3 sequence reads: CASSFGQIVSNQPQHF. DNA for the CDR3: TGTGCCAGCAGTTTCGGACAGATAGTTAGCAATCAGCCCCAGCATTTT.